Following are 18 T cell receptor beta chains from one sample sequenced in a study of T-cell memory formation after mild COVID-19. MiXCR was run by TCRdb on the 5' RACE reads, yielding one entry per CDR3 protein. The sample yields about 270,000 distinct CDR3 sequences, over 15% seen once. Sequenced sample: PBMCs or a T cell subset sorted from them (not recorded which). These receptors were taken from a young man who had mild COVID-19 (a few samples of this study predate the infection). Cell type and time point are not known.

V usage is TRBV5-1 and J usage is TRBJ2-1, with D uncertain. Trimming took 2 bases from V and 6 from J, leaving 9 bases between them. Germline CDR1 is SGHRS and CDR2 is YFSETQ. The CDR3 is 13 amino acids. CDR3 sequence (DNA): TGCGCCAGCAGCTTAACAACCGGCAATGAGCAGTTCTTC. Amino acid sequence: CASSLTTGNEQFF.

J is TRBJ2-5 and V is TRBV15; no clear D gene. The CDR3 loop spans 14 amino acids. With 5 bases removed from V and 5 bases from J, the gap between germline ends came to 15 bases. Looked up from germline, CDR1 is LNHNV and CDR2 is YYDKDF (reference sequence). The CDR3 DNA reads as TGTGCCACCAGCGAAAGGGCTGCTGGGGAGACCCAGTACTTC. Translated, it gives CATSERAAGETQYF.

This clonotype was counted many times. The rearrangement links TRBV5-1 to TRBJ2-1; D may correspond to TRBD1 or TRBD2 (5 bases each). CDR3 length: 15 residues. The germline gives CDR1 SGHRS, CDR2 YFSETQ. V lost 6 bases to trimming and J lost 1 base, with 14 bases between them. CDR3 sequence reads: CASKPGPDSYNEQFF. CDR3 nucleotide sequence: TGCGCCAGCAAACCGGGACCTGATTCCTACAATGAGCAGTTCTTC.

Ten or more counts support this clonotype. CDR3 bases: TGCGCCAGCAGCTGGGGGACAGGCCGATACGAGCAGTACTTC. Residues: CASSWGTGRYEQYF. The V call is TRBV5-1, the J call TRBJ2-7; 8 bases are shared with TRBD1. The germline gives CDR1 SGHRS, CDR2 YFSETQ. The trim removed 3 bases at V and 4 bases at J, leaving 6 bases unmatched. This CDR3 spans 14 amino acids.

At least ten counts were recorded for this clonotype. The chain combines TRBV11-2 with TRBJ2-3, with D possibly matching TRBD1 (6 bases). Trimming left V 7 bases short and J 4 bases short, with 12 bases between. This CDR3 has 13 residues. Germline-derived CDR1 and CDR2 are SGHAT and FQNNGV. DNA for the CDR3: TGTGCCAGCAAACTAGGGGGTGCAGATACGCAGTATTTT. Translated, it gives CASKLGGADTQYF.

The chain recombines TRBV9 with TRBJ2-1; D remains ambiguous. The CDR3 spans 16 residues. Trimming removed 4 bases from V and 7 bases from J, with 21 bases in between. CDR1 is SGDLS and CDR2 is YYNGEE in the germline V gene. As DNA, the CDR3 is TGTGCCAGCAGCCCGAGTCCGACCCGAATTTCTAATGAGCAGTTCTTC. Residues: CASSPSPTRISNEQFF.

CDR3 sequence (DNA): TGCAGCGTCAACAAGGAGGCTAGCACAGATACGCAGTATTTT. It encodes CSVNKEASTDTQYF. V usage is TRBV29-1 and J usage is TRBJ2-3; D perhaps matches TRBD2 (5 bases). CDR3 length: 14 residues. The V gene's germline CDR1 is SQVTM and CDR2 ANQGSEA. Trimming removed 6 bases at V and 0 bases at J, with 13 bases between.

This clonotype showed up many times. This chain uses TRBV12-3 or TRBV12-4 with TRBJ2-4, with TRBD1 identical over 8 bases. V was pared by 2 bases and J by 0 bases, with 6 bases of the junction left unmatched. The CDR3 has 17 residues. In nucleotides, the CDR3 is TGTGCCAGCAGTTTAATGGGCGACAGGGGAGCCAAAAACATTCAGTACTTC. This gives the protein CASSLMGDRGAKNIQYF.

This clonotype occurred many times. CDR3: CASSQASGGAIGEQFF. DNA for the CDR3: TGCGCCAGCAGCCAAGCTAGCGGGGGGGCCATAGGTGAGCAGTTCTTC. The chain couples TRBV4-3 to TRBJ2-1, with 12 bases aligning to TRBD2. The length of the CDR3 is 16 residues. Germline CDR1 is LGHNA and CDR2 is YSLEER. V shed 1 base, J shed 9 bases, and the junction held 7 bases outside the gene matches.

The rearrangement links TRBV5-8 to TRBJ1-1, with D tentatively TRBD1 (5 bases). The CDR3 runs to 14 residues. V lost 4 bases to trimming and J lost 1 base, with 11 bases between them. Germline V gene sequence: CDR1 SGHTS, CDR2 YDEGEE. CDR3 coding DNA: TGTGCCAGCAGCCCAGGGTACTCGAACACTGAAGCTTTCTTT. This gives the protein CASSPGYSNTEAFF.

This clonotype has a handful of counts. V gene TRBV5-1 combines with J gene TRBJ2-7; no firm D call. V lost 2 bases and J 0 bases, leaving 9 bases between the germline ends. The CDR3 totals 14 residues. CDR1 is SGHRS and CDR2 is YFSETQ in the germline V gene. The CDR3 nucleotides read TGCGCCAGCAGCTTAACTGAGAGCTCCTACGAGCAGTACTTC. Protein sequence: CASSLTESSYEQYF.

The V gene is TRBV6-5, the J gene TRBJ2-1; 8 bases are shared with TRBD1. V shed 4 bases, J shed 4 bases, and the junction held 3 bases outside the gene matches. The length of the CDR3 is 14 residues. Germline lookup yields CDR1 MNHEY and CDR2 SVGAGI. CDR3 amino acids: CASSWRQGYNEQFF. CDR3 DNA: TGTGCCAGCAGTTGGCGACAGGGGTACAATGAGCAGTTCTTC.

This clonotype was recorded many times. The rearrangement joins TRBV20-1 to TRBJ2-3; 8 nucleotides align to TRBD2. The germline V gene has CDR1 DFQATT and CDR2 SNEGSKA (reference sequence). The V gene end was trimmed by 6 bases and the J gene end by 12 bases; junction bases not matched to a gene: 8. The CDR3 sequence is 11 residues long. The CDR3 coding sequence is TGCAGTGCGGATACGGGGGGGCCCCAGTATTTT. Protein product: CSADTGGPQYF.

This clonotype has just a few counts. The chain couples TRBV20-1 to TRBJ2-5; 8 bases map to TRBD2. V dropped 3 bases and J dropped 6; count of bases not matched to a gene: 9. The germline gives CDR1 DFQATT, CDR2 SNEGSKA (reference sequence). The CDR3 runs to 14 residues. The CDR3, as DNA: TGCAGTGCTAGTAAGACTAGCGAGGGGAAGACCCAGTACTTC. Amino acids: CSASKTSEGKTQYF.

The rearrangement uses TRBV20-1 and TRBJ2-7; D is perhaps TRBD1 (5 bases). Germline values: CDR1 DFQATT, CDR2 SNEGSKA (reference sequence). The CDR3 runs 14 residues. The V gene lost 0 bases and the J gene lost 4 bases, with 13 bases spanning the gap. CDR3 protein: CSARDSGRVYEQYF. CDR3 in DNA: TGCAGTGCTAGAGATTCGGGCAGGGTTTACGAGCAGTACTTC.

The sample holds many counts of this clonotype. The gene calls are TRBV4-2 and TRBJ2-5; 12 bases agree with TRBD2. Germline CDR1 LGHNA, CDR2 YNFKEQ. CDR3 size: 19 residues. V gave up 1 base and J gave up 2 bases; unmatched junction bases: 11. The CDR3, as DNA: TGTGCCAGCAGCCAAGTCCCCCTCACTCTAGCGGGGGGGCAAGAGACCCAGTACTTC. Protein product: CASSQVPLTLAGGQETQYF.

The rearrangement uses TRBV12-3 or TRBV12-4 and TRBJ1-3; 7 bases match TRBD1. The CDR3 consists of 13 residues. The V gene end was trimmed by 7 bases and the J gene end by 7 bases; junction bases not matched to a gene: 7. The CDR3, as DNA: TGTGCCAGCAAACAGGGGAGGTTGAACACCATATATTTT. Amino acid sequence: CASKQGRLNTIYF.

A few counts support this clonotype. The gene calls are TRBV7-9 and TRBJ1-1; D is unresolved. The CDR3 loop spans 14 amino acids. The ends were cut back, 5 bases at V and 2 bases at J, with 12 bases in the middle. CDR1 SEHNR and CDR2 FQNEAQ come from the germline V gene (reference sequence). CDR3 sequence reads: CASSPRRVNTEAFF. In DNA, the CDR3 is TGTGCCAGCAGCCCCCGGAGGGTCAACACTGAAGCTTTCTTT. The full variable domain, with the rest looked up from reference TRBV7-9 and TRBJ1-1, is DTGVSQNPRHKITKRGQNVTFRCDPISEHNRLYWYRQTLGQGPEFLTYFQNEAQLEKSRLLSDRFSAERPKGSFSTLEIQRTEQGDSAMYLCASSPRRVNTEAFFGQGTRLTVV.